This T cell receptor beta chain derives from a study of blood T cell repertoires in COVID-19 (dated by TCRdb to 2018 to 2021). In the study overall: Samples covering the acute and convalescent phases of COVID-19 were provided by collaborators in the United States, Italy and Spain. Where HLA class I and class II types were available, the types were taken from metadata supplied by the sample provider, not from assay-based typing. Samples came from the ongoing ImmuneRACE study (first 160 participants) plus 1,254 subjects from 6 global collaborators. The repertoires were made available in a free public database intended to serve as a resource for research on the immune response to SARS-CoV-2. The material from the prospective study consisted of cDNA or gDNA derived from T cells, B-cell-depleted T cells, or PBMCs. A de-identified subject ID, COVID-19 status, age in years and sex were almost always included in the sample metadata. Subjects who had been exposed to COVID-19, were actively infected with it, or had recovered from it provided the deeply sampled blood TCRbeta repertoires that made up the dataset.

CDR1 SNHLY and CDR2 FYNNEI are derived from the germline V gene. From V the trimming removes 6 bases and from J it removes 5 bases, while the gene matches leave 4 bases of the junction unaccounted for. Measured from the cysteine to the phenylalanine, the CDR3 is 14 residues long. Of all the DNA, just the CDR3 is kept, 42 bases in frame from base 1. For this clone: The clone's antigen remains unknown. No base quality information exists; no much larger clone differs at one position.

The immunoSEQ Assay, a bias-controlled multiplex PCR, was used to amplify TCRbeta CDR3 regions from genomic DNA. The paper's data handling went like this. The number of nucleated cells in each sample was estimated from the amplification of reference gene primers within the assay. To quantify the absolute abundance of each unique TCRbeta CDR3 rearrangement, sequence reads were collapsed and filtered. For each sample, productive Simpson clonality was calculated as the square root of Simpson's diversity index across productive rearrangements. What TCRdb holds here is the immuneACCESS table cut down to in-frame rearrangements. Part of the clones is not present; checked against another copy, under half of the missing clones reflect an unresolved V gene, and the others are unexplained. Clone size and V and J calls were adopted from that table, with D and trimming inferred from the DNA. A total of over 150,000 clones appear in this sample, around nine tenths of them only once. The top ten hold 15% to 20% of the sample.

Here is what the overall study found, with its caveats: The quantity of clinical and demographic metadata differed by source and by participant and was supplied without curation.

In Seattle, one collaborating source enrolled patients while the infection was active and tracked those patients longitudinally over the course of disease. The collaborating institutions used their own protocols to collect whole blood in K2EDTA tubes. For TCRbeta analysis, collaborators shipped samples in one of three forms: frozen whole blood, isolated PBMCs, or DNA extracted from either of those sample types. Sample: peripheral blood. The clonotype comes from a middle-aged man with COVID-19, enrolled during active disease. This receptor chain uses TRBV2 and TRBJ2-7; TRBD2 agrees with 13 junctional bases. The CDR3 in this case is CASRGTSGVDEQYF. The bases read TGTGCCAGCAGGGGGACTAGCGGGGTAGACGAGCAGTACTTC.